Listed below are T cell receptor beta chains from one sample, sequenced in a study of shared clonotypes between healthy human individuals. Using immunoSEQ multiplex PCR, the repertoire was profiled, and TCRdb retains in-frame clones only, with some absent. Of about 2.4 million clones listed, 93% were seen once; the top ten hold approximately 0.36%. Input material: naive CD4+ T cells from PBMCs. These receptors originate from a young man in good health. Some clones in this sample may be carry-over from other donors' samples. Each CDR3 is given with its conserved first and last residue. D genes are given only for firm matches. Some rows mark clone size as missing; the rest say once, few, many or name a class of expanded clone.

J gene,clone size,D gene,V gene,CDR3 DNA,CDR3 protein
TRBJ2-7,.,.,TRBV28,TGTGCCAGCAGTTATGGGGGGGCGAGCTCCTACGAGCAGTACTTC,CASSYGGASSYEQYF
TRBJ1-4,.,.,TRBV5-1,TGCGCCAGCAGCTTGGGACATCGTTTCGAAAAACTGTTTTTT,CASSLGHRFEKLFF
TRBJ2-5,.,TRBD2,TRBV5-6,TGTGCCAGCAGCTTGTATGCTAGCGGGAGAAGGGGCGGTGAGACCCAGTACTTC,CASSLYASGRRGGETQYF
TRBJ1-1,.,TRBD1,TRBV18,TGTGCCAGCTCACGACAGGGGGAGGAAGCTTTCTTT,CASSRQGEEAFF
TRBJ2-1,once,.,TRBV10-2,TGCGCCAGCAGATTTGGGTCTAGCAGGGATGAGCAGTTCTTC,CASRFGSSRDEQFF
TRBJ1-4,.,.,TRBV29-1,TGCAGCTCATCAGCTGATAATGAAAAACTGTTTTTT,CSSSADNEKLFF
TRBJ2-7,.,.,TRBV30,TGTGCCTGGAGTGTACTATTCACCTACGAGCAGTACTTC,CAWSVLFTYEQYF
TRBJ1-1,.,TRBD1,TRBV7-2,TGTGCCAGCAGCCTATGGGACAGGGCGAACACTGAAGCTTTCTTT,CASSLWDRANTEAFF
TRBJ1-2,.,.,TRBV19,TGTGCCAGTAGTCGGCAGCCTATCTATGGCTACACCTTC,CASSRQPIYGYTF
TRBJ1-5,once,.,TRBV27,TGTGCCAGCAGTTTTACAGTGAATAGCAATCAGCCCCAGCATTTT,CASSFTVNSNQPQHF
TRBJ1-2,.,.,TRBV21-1,TGTGCCAGCAGCAAAGAGGGAAGGTTTGGAGACTATGGCTACACCTTC,CASSKEGRFGDYGYTF
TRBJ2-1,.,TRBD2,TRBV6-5,TGTGCCAGCAACCGACTAGCGGGAGGACTCGAGCAGTTCTTC,CASNRLAGGLEQFF
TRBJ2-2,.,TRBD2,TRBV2,TGTGCCAGCAGTGGGTCTAGCGGAGCTACCGGGGAGCTGTTTTTT,CASSGSSGATGELFF
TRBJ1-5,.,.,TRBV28,TGTGCCAGCACCTCAGTGGGCCCTAATCAGCCCCAGCATTTT,CASTSVGPNQPQHF
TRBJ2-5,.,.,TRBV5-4,TGTGCCAGCAGCTTGGGAGGGGCCGTAGGGGAGACCCAGTACTTC,CASSLGGAVGETQYF
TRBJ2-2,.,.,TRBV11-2,TGTGCCAGCAGCTTAGAGACGGGCACCGGGGAGCTGTTTTTT,CASSLETGTGELFF
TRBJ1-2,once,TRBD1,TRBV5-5,TGTGCCAGCAGCTTGTTCAGACAGGGGCTATATGGCTACACCTTC,CASSLFRQGLYGYTF
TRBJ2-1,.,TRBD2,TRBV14,TGTGCCAGCAGCCAAGGGGCACTAGCGGGAGGGCCTAATGAGCAGTTCTTC,CASSQGALAGGPNEQFF
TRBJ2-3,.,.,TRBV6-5,TGTGCCAGCAGTTACGTGGGAGAGGCAGATACGCAGTATTTT,CASSYVGEADTQYF
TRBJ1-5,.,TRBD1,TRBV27,TGTGCCAGCAGTACCGGGACAGGGCGGAATCAGCCCCAGCATTTT,CASSTGTGRNQPQHF
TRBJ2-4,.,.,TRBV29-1,TGCAGCGCCCTATTGAAAGGGTTCGGAGGCAAAAACATTCAGTACTTC,CSALLKGFGGKNIQYF
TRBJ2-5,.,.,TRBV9,TGTGCCAGCAGCGCGATGACAGGGAGGGAAGAGACCCAGTACTTC,CASSAMTGREETQYF
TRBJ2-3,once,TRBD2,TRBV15,TGTGCCACCAGCAGAGGACTAGCGGGTAGCACAGATACGCAGTATTTT,CATSRGLAGSTDTQYF
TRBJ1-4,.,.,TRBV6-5,TGTGCCAGCAGCTACCGCCCCATGCCGACGCCGGGAAAACTGTTTTTT,CASSYRPMPTPGKLFF
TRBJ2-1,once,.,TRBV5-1,TGCGCCAGCAGCTTGGTTATTAGCGCTGACTACAATGAGCAGTTCTTC,CASSLVISADYNEQFF
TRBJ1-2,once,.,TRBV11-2,TGTGCCAGCAGCTTGGACAGCTACTATGGCTACACCTTC,CASSLDSYYGYTF
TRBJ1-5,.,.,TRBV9,TGTGCCAGCAGCCCACAATGGGACAATCAGCCCCAGCATTTT,CASSPQWDNQPQHF
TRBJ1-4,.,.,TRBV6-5,TGTGCCAGCCGCTCGGGGGCGATGGGTGAAAAACTGTTTTTT,CASRSGAMGEKLFF
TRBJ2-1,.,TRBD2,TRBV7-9,TGTGCCAGCAGACCTAGCGGGAGTAGTGTAAATGAGCAGTTCTTC,CASRPSGSSVNEQFF
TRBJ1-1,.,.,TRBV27,TGTGCCAGCAGTTTTGTGTCAGGGTTGCAAGCTTTCTTT,CASSFVSGLQAFF
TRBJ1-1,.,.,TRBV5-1,TGCGCCAGCACCACGATGGGACCGGAGAACACTGAAGCTTTCTTT,CASTTMGPENTEAFF
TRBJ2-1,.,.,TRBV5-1,TGCGCCAGCAGCTTGGGACCCGCCCCGGTCAATGAGCAGTTCTTC,CASSLGPAPVNEQFF
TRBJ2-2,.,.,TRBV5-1,TGCGCCAGCAGAAATATCGTGGCGGGCCCCACCGGGGAGCTGTTTTTT,CASRNIVAGPTGELFF
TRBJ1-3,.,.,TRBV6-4,TGTGCCAGCAGTACCTACTCTGGAAACACCATATATTTT,CASSTYSGNTIYF
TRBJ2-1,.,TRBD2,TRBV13,TGTGCCAGCAGCCCAGGCGGTAGCGGGGACTACAATGAGCAGTTCTTC,CASSPGGSGDYNEQFF
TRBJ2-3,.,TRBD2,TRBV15,TGTGCCACCAGCAGAAGACTAGCGGGCATCACAGATACGCAGTATTTT,CATSRRLAGITDTQYF
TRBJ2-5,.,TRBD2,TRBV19,TGTGCCAGTAGTATCCCCGGGAGGGCCCCAGAGACCCAGTACTTC,CASSIPGRAPETQYF
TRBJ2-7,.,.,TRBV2,TGTGCCAGCAGTGCCAGAGGACAGTGGGCAAACTACGAGCAGTACTTC,CASSARGQWANYEQYF
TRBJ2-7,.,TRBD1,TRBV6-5,TGTGCCAGCAGCCCTCCGGGACAGAGAGGGTACGAGCAGTACTTC,CASSPPGQRGYEQYF
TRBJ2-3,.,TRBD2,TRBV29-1,TGCAGCGTGAAAGCCGGGACTAGCGTCGGTACGCAGTATTTT,CSVKAGTSVGTQYF
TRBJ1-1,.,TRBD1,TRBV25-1,TGTGCCAGCAGAAAACTGGGACAGGGCAATGAAGCTTTCTTT,CASRKLGQGNEAFF
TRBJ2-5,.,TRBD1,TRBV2,TGTGCCAGCAGTGGACAGGGGGTGGGGCTCTGGTACTTC,CASSGQGVGLWYF
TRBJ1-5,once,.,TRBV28,TGTGCCAGCAAGGGGGGTGGCAATCAGCCCCAGCATTTT,CASKGGGNQPQHF
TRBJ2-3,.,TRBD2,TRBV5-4,TGTGCCAGCAGCTTGGGGAGTAGCGGGAGGCTCGGTCCGCAGTATTTT,CASSLGSSGRLGPQYF
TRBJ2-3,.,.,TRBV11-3,TGTGCCAGCAGCCCTGGACTCGGAGGGGATACGCAGTATTTT,CASSPGLGGDTQYF
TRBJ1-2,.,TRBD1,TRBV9,TGTGCCAGCAGCCCCCGGACAGGGATCGACGGCTACACCTTC,CASSPRTGIDGYTF
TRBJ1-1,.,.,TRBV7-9,TGTGCCAGCAGCTTATTCGGAGAAGAAGCTTTCTTT,CASSLFGEEAFF
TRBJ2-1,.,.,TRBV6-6,TGTGCCAGCAGTACCGGGACCTCCCCGAACAATGAGCAGTTCTTC,CASSTGTSPNNEQFF
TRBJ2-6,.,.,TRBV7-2,TGTGCCAGCAGCTTCGACGGTAACTCTGGGGCCAACGTCCTGACTTTC,CASSFDGNSGANVLTF
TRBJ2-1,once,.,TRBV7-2,TGTGCCAGCAGCCTAACCCCCGGACCCCAGTTGTTCTTC,CASSLTPGPQLFF